This T cell receptor beta chain was profiled in a study of regulatory T cells in long-lasting Graves disease. TCR beta libraries were built with iRepertoire HTBI primers and Arm-PCR of CDR3 regions. MiXCR, applied by TCRdb to the multiplex PCR reads, yields one record per CDR3 protein. Of some 370,000 distinct CDR3 sequences in the sample, around 11% were seen once. The time point was: newly diagnosed GD, antithyroid drugs for less than 3 months. Making the TCR library involved RNA that had been extracted from PBMCs. Doctors identified Graves' disease using the American Thyroid Association guidelines. At least ten counts were recorded for this clonotype. The CDR3 has 15 amino acids. The V and J ends lost 3 bases and 3 bases respectively, with 12 bases between them. CDR1 MNHEY and CDR2 SMNVEV come from the germline V gene (reference sequence). The data were also submitted as part of a second study, on T cells in Graves' hyperthyroidism and ophthalmopathy.

This receptor was obtained from a woman aged 18-35 years with Graves disease. The source was peripheral blood mononuclear cells (PBMCs), collected at new diagnosis, from a patient treated with antithyroid drugs. This sequence joins TRBV27 and TRBJ1-5; possibly TRBD1 for D (6 bases). The CDR3 sequence is CASSFTGRVNQPQHF. The CDR3, as DNA: TGTGCCAGCAGTTTTACAGGGAGGGTCAATCAGCCCCAGCATTTT.